This T cell receptor beta chain was captured by sequencing in a study of OX40 agonist ivuxolimab in advanced cancers. Overall study: Three partial responders included one hepatocellular carcinoma patient and two cutaneous melanoma patients.

Only in-frame clones appear in the TCRdb table, and some are missing; sequencing was by immunoSEQ multiplex PCR. In the table there are more than 60,000 clones, about 88% of which are singletons. Germline loops: CDR1 LNHNV, CDR2 YYDKDF (reference sequence). The trim removed 4 bases at V and 1 base at J, leaving 4 bases unmatched. The CDR3 extends over 16 amino acids. The clonotype originates from an adult with an advanced solid tumor such as melanoma, head and neck, liver or kidney cancer. Source: CD4+ or CD8+ T cells sorted from blood, taken in a trial of the OX40 agonist ivuxolimab. The chain uses TRBV15 and TRBJ2-2; 9 positions match TRBD2. The CDR3 is CATSTGLAKNTGELFF. CDR3 sequence (DNA): TGTGCCACCAGCACGGGACTAGCTAAGAACACCGGGGAGCTGTTTTTT. Variable domain in full (rest from reference TRBV15 and TRBJ2-2): DAMVIQNPRYQVTQFGKPVTLSCSQTLNHNVMYWYQQKSSQAPKLLFHYYDKDFNNEADTPDNFQSRRPNTSFCFLDIRSPGLGDTAMYLCATSTGLAKNTGELFFGEGSRLTVL.